The sequence of this T cell receptor (beta chain) was determined in a study of blood T cell repertoires in COVID-19 (dated by TCRdb to between 2020 and 2021). The study in broad terms: Samples from collaborators originated in the United States, Italy and Spain and spanned both the acute and convalescent phases of COVID-19. The material from the prospective study consisted of cDNA or gDNA derived from T cells, B-cell-depleted T cells, or PBMCs. The dataset comprised deeply sampled blood TCRbeta repertoires from subjects exposed to, actively infected with, or recovered from COVID-19. A freely available public database, intended as a resource for researchers studying the immune response to SARS-CoV-2, is where the repertoires were released. Samples came from the ongoing ImmuneRACE study (first 160 participants) plus 1,254 subjects from 6 global collaborators. Sample metadata almost always included a de-identified subject ID, COVID-19 status, age in years and sex. HLA class I and class II types, where available, came from metadata supplied by the sample provider rather than from assay-based typing.

V is reduced by 7 bases and J by 5 bases, leaving a spacing of 18 bases between them. The CDR3 runs 15 amino acids, cysteine and phenylalanine included. The retained sequence is limited to the CDR3, 45 bases, with the frame set at the first base. Based on the germline V gene (reference sequence), the CDR1 and CDR2 sequences are LNHDA and SQIVND. Concerning this clone: Its antigen target is currently unknown. Per-base qualities were not stored, and no clone one base away is much larger.

Collaborating institutions collected whole blood in K2EDTA tubes following their own protocols. Collaborator samples were shipped for TCRbeta analysis as frozen whole blood, isolated PBMCs, or DNA extracted from either sample type. TCRbeta CDR3 regions were amplified from genomic DNA using the immunoSEQ Assay, a bias-controlled multiplex PCR. The authors' pipeline ran thus. Nucleated cell counts per sample were estimated from amplification of reference gene primers within the assay. To quantify the absolute abundance of each unique TCRbeta CDR3 rearrangement, sequence reads were collapsed and filtered. For each sample, productive Simpson clonality was calculated by taking the square root of Simpson's diversity index across productive rearrangements. What TCRdb holds here is the immuneACCESS table cut down to in-frame rearrangements. Part of the clones is not present; checked against another copy, under half of the missing clones reflect an unresolved V gene, and the others are unexplained. The V and J calls and the clone size are those of that table, but D and trimming were determined from the DNA. A total of about 200,000 clones appear in this sample, over 75% of them only once. Clones ranked in the top ten supply 0.5% to 0.65% of the sample.

Summary of the overall study and its limitations: The quantity of clinical and demographic metadata differed by source and by participant and was supplied without curation.

The clonotype was recovered from a man aged 45-60 years with acute or convalescent COVID-19. Sequenced: peripheral blood. The rearrangement combines TRBV19 with TRBJ1-5; the D region possibly corresponds to TRBD1 (6 bases align). The nucleotides are TGTGCCAGTACCCCGAGGGGGAGGGGGGATCAGCCCCAGCATTTT. This yields the protein CASTPRGRGDQPQHF. This CDR3, with the reference TRBV19 and TRBJ1-5 proteins standing in past its ends, gives the full variable domain DGGITQSPKYLFRKEGQNVTLSCEQNLNHDAMYWYRQDPGQGLRLIYYSQIVNDFQKGDIAEGYSVSREKKESFPLTVTSAQKNPTAFYLCASTPRGRGDQPQHFGDGTRLSIL.